The clone carrying this T cell receptor (beta chain) was observed a handful of times. As yet, its antigen is unknown. This sample was included in a study of shared clonotypes between healthy human individuals. Produced via immunoSEQ multiplex PCR; TCRdb's table is partial and in-frame only. This sample has around 940,000 clones; about 80% occur once, and the top ten carry around 1.4%. Donors included only healthy HIV-negative adults lacking recent acute infections or vaccinations. Splitting of CD4+ cells produced CD45RA+ naive and CD45RA-negative memory subsets. Study-wide results and limits: Shared clonotypes: 4.5% to 5% naive CD4, around 3.4% naive CD8, less than 2.5% memory CD4, more than 0.3% memory CD8.

The CDR3 has 17 residues. V lost 5 bases to trimming and J lost 1 base; unmatched junction nucleotides: 11. CDR1 and CDR2 from the germline V gene are SGHNT and YENEEA. The source material was memory CD4+ T cells sorted from blood. Sample subset: CD45RA-negative fraction. The chain has TRBV11-3 and TRBJ2-1; 7 positions match TRBD1. The clonotype originates from a man in his late teens or twenties in good health. The DNA for the CDR3 is TGTGCCAGCAGCCCACAACTCGGGACAGCGTCCTACAATGAGCAGTTCTTC. It encodes CASSPQLGTASYNEQFF.